This is a list of T cell receptor beta chains from one sample in a study of blood T cells in healthy people across ages. Using its own MiXCR run on the 5' RACE reads, TCRdb lists one record per CDR3 protein. The table lists about 1.5 million distinct CDR3 sequences, approximately 42% of them singletons. The source material was blood. These receptors all come from a woman between 18 and 30 years old in good health. Each CDR3 is given with its conserved first and last residue. The D gene is left open where the match is weak. A row's size may be missing; if present it is once, few, many or a size class.

clone size	V gene	D gene	J gene	CDR3 protein	CDR3 DNA
once	TRBV11-2	TRBD2	TRBJ2-7	CASSSPVGLAPYEQYF	TGTGCCAGCAGCTCTCCGGTGGGACTAGCCCCCTACGAGCAGTACTTC
NA	TRBV16	NA	TRBJ2-2	CASSQWGTTTGELFF	TGTGCCAGCAGCCAATGGGGCACCACAACCGGGGAGCTGTTTTTT
few	TRBV10-3	NA	TRBJ1-5	CAISSSTLKDWPQHF	TGTGCCATCAGTTCCTCGACACTGAAGGACTGGCCCCAGCATTTT
NA	TRBV4-3	TRBD2	TRBJ2-1	CASSHSSGSSYNEQFF	TGCGCCAGCAGCCATTCTAGCGGGAGCTCCTACAATGAGCAGTTCTTC
once	TRBV20-1	NA	TRBJ2-3	CSAHLATPFTDTQYF	TGCAGTGCACATCTAGCGACTCCCTTCACAGATACGCAGTATTTT
many	TRBV4-1	TRBD1	TRBJ2-5	CASSQKSGTVRETQYF	TGCGCCAGCAGCCAAAAATCCGGGACAGTCCGGGAGACCCAGTACTTC
NA	TRBV4-1	NA	TRBJ2-1	CASSHERTQNEQFF	TGCGCCAGCAGCCATGAGAGAACCCAAAATGAGCAGTTCTTC
NA	TRBV6-1	NA	TRBJ2-6	CASSTHPSGANVLTF	TGTGCCAGCAGTACCCACCCCTCTGGGGCCAACGTCCTGACTTTC
NA	TRBV28	NA	TRBJ2-7	CASSYRVSNEQYF	TGTGCCAGCAGTTACAGGGTTTCAAACGAGCAGTACTTC
NA	TRBV6-5	TRBD1	TRBJ1-1	CASRPTTGLTEAFF	TGTGCCAGCAGGCCAACGACAGGGCTCACTGAAGCTTTCTTT
NA	TRBV10-3	NA	TRBJ2-3	CAISDSGYTDTQYF	TGTGCCATCAGTGACTCGGGATACACAGATACGCAGTATTTT
few	TRBV12-3/TRBV12-4	NA	TRBJ2-1	CASRQNLVEQFF	TGTGCCAGCAGACAAAACCTCGTTGAGCAGTTCTTC
NA	TRBV20-1	NA	TRBJ2-7	CSAEGGDYYEQYF	TGCAGTGCGGAAGGGGGGGACTACTACGAGCAGTACTTC
NA	TRBV20-1	TRBD1	TRBJ1-2	CSATSSGTGIYGCTF	TGCAGTGCTACCTCCTCCGGGACAGGGATCTATGGCTGCACCTTC
NA	TRBV25-1	NA	TRBJ1-2	CASSSARGGYGYTF	TGTGCCAGCAGTTCCGCCCGGGGAGGCTATGGCTACACCTTC
NA	TRBV20-1	TRBD2	TRBJ2-3	CSAPPSGATDTQYF	TGCAGTGCACCCCCTAGCGGAGCCACAGATACGCAGTATTTT
many	TRBV20-1	NA	TRBJ2-1	CSARFADGRNEQFF	TGCAGTGCTAGATTTGCGGACGGGAGAAATGAGCAGTTCTTC
NA	TRBV9	NA	TRBJ2-7	CASSVGAAFSYEQYF	TGTGCCAGCAGCGTAGGAGCAGCCTTCTCCTACGAGCAGTACTTC
once	TRBV28	NA	TRBJ2-2	CASSLWGYSNTGELFF	TGTGCCAGCAGTTTATGGGGCTACTCGAACACCGGGGAGCTGTTTTTT
NA	TRBV4-1	NA	TRBJ1-2	CASSQSGTLYGYTF	TGCGCCAGCAGCCAATCCGGGACACTTTATGGCTACACCTTC
NA	TRBV28	TRBD2	TRBJ2-7	CASGTTGLGYEQYF	TGTGCCAGCGGAACCACCGGACTAGGCTACGAGCAGTACTTC
NA	TRBV29-1	NA	TRBJ2-3	CSVEVPSGGPDTQYF	TGCAGCGTTGAAGTCCCCAGTGGCGGGCCAGATACGCAGTATTTT
few	TRBV7-2	TRBD2	TRBJ2-3	CASSLGSAGGSSDTQYF	TGTGCCAGCAGCTTAGGGTCTGCGGGGGGTAGCTCAGATACGCAGTATTTT
NA	TRBV4-1	TRBD1	TRBJ1-4	CASSQETGDGEKLFF	TGCGCCAGCAGCCAAGAAACAGGGGACGGTGAAAAACTGTTTTTT
NA	TRBV2	NA	TRBJ1-5	CASSERGHVLYLDQPQHF	TGTGCCAGCAGTGAACGGGGACACGTCCTATACCTTGATCAGCCCCAGCATTTT
NA	TRBV24-1	NA	TRBJ2-1	CATSDSRGGPNEQFF	TGTGCCACCAGTGATTCCCGAGGGGGACCCAATGAGCAGTTCTTC
NA	TRBV13	TRBD1	TRBJ1-2	CASSRTGRGHTF	TGTGCCAGCAGTCGGACAGGGCGAGGCCACACCTTC
NA	TRBV14	NA	TRBJ2-2	CASSRGGQGIAGELFF	TGTGCCAGCAGCCGAGGCGGGCAGGGGATAGCCGGGGAGCTGTTTTTT
few	TRBV6-5	NA	TRBJ2-5	CASKGWETQYF	TGTGCCAGCAAGGGCTGGGAGACCCAGTACTTC
NA	TRBV6-1	TRBD2	TRBJ2-3	CASIKTSGRTDTQYF	TGTGCCAGCATTAAGACTAGCGGCCGCACAGATACGCAGTATTTT
few	TRBV2	NA	TRBJ1-5	CASSEGGGGGQPQHF	TGTGCCAGCAGTGAAGGGGGGGGGGGCGGTCAGCCCCAGCATTTT
NA	TRBV20-1	NA	TRBJ2-3	CSARDGGGTTDTQYF	TGCAGTGCTAGAGATGGGGGCGGGACGACAGATACGCAGTATTTT
NA	TRBV24-1	NA	TRBJ1-2	CATRTADGYGCTF	TGTGCCACCAGGACAGCAGACGGCTATGGCTGCACCTTC
few	TRBV2	NA	TRBJ2-1	CASSEARVEQFF	TGTGCCAGCAGTGAAGCCCGGGTTGAGCAGTTCTTC
NA	TRBV3-1	NA	TRBJ2-1	CASSQIAGKNEQFF	TGTGCCAGCAGCCAAATCGCCGGGAAAAATGAGCAGTTCTTC
NA	TRBV3-1	NA	TRBJ2-7	CASSQVYNPTQQYF	TGTGCCAGCAGCCAAGTTTACAATCCTACGCAGCAGTACTTC
once	TRBV29-1	TRBD2	TRBJ2-7	CSVASPAGVYEQYF	TGCAGCGTTGCATCTCCAGCGGGAGTTTACGAGCAGTACTTC